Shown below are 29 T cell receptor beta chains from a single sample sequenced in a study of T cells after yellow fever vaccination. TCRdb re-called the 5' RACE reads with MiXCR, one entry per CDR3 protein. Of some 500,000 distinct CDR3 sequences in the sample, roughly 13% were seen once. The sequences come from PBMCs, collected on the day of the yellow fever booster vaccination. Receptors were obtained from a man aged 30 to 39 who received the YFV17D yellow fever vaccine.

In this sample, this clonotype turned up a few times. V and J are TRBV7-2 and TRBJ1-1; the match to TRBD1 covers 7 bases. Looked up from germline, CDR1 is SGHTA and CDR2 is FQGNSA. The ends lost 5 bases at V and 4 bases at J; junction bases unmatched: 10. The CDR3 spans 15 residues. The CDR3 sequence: CASSPTGTVGTEAFF. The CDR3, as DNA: TGTGCCAGCAGCCCAACAGGGACAGTCGGCACTGAAGCTTTCTTT. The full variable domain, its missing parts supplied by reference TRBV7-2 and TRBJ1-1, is GAGVSQSPSNKVTEKGKDVELRCDPISGHTALYWYRQSLGQGLEFLIYFQGNSAPDKSGLPSDRFSAERTGGSVSTLTIQRTQQEDSAVYLCASSPTGTVGTEAFFGQGTRLTVV.

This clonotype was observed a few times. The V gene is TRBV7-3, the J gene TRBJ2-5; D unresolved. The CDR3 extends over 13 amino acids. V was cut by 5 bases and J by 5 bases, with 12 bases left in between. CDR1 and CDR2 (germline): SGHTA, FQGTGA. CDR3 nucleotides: TGTGCCAGCAGCGTCCTGAACGGCGAGACCCAGTACTTC. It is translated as CASSVLNGETQYF. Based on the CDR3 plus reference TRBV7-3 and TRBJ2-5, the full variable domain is GAGVSQTPSNKVTEKGKYVELRCDPISGHTALYWYRQSLGQGPEFLIYFQGTGAADDSGLPNDRFFAVRPEGSVSTLKIQRTERGDSAVYLCASSVLNGETQYFGPGTRLLVL.

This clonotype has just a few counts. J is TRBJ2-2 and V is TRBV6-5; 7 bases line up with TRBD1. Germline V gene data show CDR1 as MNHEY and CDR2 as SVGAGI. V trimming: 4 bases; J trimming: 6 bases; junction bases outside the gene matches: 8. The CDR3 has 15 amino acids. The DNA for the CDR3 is TGTGCCAGCAGTTTCACGACGGGACAGTCCGGGGAGCTGTTTTTT. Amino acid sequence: CASSFTTGQSGELFF.

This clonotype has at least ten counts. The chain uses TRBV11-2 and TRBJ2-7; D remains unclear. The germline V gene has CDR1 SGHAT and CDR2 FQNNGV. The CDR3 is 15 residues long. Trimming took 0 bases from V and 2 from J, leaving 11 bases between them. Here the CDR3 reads CASSLEAGTTYEQYF. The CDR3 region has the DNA TGTGCCAGCAGCTTAGAGGCAGGTACCACCTACGAGCAGTACTTC.

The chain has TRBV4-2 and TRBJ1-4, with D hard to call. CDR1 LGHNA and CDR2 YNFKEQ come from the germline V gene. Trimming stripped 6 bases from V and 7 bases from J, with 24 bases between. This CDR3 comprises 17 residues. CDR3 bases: TGTGCCAGCAGTAATTTTCCCTGGCCCGACGGGAGTGAAAAACTGTTTTTT. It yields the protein CASSNFPWPDGSEKLFF.

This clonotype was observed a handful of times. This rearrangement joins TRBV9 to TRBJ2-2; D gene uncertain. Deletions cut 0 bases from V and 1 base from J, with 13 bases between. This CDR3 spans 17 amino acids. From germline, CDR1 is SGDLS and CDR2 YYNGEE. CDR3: CASSVATLSRNTGELFF. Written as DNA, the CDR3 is TGTGCCAGCAGCGTAGCTACGTTGTCACGGAACACCGGGGAGCTGTTTTTT.

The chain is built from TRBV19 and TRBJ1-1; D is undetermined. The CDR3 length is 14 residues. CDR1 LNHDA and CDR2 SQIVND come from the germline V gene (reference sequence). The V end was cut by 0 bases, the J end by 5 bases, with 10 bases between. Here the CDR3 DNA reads TGTGCCAGTAGTATAGACCTGGGTGGAACTGAAGCTTTCTTT. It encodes CASSIDLGGTEAFF.

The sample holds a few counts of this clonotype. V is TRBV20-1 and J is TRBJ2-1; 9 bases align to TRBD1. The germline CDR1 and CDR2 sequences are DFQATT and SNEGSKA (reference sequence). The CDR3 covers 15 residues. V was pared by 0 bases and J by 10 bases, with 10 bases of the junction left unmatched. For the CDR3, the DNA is TGCAGTGCTAGAGAGACAGGGGGGAGCTTCAAGGAGCAGTTCTTC. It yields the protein CSARETGGSFKEQFF.

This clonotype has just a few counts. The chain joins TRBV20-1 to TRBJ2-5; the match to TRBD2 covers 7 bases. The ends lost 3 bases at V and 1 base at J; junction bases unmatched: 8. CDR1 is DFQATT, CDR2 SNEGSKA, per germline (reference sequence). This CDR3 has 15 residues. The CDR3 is CSASRSSGFQETQYF. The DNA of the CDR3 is TGCAGTGCTAGCAGGAGTAGCGGGTTCCAAGAGACCCAGTACTTC.

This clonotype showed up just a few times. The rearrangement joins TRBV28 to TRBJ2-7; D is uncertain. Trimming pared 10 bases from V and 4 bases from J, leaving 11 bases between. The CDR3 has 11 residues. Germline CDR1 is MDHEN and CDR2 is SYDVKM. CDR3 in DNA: TGTGCCACCTATGATCGTTACGAGCAGTACTTC. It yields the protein CATYDRYEQYF. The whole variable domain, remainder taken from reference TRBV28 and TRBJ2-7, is DVKVTQSSRYLVKRTGEKVFLECVQDMDHENMFWYRQDPGLGLRLIYFSYDVKMKEKGDIPEGYSVSREKKERFSLILESASTNQTSMYLCATYDRYEQYFGPGTRLTVT.

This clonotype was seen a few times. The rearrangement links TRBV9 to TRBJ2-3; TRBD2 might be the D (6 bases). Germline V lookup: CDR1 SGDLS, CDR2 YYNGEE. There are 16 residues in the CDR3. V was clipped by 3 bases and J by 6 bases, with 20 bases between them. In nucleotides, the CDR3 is TGTGCCAGCAGCGAGGGAGGCAGGATTTATGTCGATACGCAGTATTTT. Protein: CASSEGGRIYVDTQYF.

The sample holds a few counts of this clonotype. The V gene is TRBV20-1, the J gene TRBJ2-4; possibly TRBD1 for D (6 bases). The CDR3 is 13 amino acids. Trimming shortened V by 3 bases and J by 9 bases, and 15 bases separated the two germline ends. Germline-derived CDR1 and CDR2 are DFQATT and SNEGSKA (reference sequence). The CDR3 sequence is CSASTSPGAIQYF. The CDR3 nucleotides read TGCAGTGCTAGTACGTCTCCAGGGGCCATTCAGTACTTC.

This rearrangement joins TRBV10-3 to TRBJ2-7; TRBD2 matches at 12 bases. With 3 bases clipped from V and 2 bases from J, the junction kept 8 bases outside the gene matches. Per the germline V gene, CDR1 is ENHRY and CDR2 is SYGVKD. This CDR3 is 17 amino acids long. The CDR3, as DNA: TGTGCCATCAGTGATGGACTAGCGGGGATCACTGCCTACGAGCAGTACTTC. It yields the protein CAISDGLAGITAYEQYF.

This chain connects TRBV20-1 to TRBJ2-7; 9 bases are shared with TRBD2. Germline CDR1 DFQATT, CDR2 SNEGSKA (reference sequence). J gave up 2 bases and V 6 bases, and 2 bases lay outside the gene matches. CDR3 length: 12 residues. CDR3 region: CSALAGTYEQYF. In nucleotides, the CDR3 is TGCAGTGCCCTAGCGGGAACCTACGAGCAGTACTTC.

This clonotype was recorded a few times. In DNA, the CDR3 is TGTGCCAGCAGCTTCGCCCGGAACTACGAGCAGTACTTC. Protein: CASSFARNYEQYF. This chain connects TRBV7-2 to TRBJ2-7; D is unclear. V was clipped by 3 bases and J by 3 bases, with 9 bases between them. This CDR3 spans 13 amino acids. The germline V gene has CDR1 SGHTA and CDR2 FQGNSA.

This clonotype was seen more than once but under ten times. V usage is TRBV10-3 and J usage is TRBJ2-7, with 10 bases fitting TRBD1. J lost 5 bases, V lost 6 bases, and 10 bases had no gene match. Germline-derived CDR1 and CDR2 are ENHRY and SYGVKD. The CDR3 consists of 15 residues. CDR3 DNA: TGTGCCATCAGAATGACAGGGGGCGCAACCAACGAGCAGTACTTC. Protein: CAIRMTGGATNEQYF.

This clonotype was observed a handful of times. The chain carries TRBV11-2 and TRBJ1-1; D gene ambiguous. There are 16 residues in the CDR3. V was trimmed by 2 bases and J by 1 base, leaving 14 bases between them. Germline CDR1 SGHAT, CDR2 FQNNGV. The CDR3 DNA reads TGTGCCAGCAGCTTATTTGTTACAGCAGCGAACACTGAAGCTTTCTTT. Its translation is CASSLFVTAANTEAFF.

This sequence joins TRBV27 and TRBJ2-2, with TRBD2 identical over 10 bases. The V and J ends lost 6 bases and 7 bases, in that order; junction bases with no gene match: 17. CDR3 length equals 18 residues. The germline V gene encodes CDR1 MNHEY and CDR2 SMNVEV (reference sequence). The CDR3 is CASSAYSGTSVRDGELFF. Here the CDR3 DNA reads TGTGCCAGCAGCGCCTACTCCGGGACTAGCGTTCGAGACGGGGAGCTGTTTTTT.

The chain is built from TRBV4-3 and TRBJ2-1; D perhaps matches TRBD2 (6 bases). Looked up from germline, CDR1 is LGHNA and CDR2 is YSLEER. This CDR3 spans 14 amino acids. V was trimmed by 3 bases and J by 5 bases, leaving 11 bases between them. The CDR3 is CASSQDGGNNEQFF. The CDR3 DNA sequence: TGCGCCAGCAGCCAGGACGGGGGAAACAATGAGCAGTTCTTC.

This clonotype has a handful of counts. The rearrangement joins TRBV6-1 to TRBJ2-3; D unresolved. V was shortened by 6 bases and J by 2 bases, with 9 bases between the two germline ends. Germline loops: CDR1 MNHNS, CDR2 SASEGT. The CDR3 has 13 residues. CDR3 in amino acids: CASRGGYTDTQYF. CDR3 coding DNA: TGTGCCAGCAGGGGTGGGTACACAGATACGCAGTATTTT.

The CDR3 nucleotides are TGTGCCAGCACCGAAATCTCCGGGGTCACCAATGAGCAGTTCTTC. Its protein product is CASTEISGVTNEQFF. V and J are TRBV5-4 and TRBJ2-1; possibly TRBD2 for D (5 bases). The CDR3 length is 15 residues. The germline CDR1 and CDR2 sequences are SGHNT and YYREEE (reference sequence). V was shortened by 6 bases and J by 6 bases, with 19 bases between the two germline ends.

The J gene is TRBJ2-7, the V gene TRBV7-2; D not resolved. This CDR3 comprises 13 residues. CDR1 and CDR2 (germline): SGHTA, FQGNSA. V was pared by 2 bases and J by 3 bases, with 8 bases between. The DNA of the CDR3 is TGTGCCAGCAGCTTATCGGAGAGCTACGAGCAGTACTTC. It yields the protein CASSLSESYEQYF. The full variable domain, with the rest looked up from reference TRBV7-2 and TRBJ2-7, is GAGVSQSPSNKVTEKGKDVELRCDPISGHTALYWYRQSLGQGLEFLIYFQGNSAPDKSGLPSDRFSAERTGGSVSTLTIQRTQQEDSAVYLCASSLSESYEQYFGPGTRLTVT.

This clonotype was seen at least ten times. As DNA, the CDR3 is TGTGCCAGCAGCTTGGTGGGCGGGCCCACCTACGAGCAGTACTTC. It encodes CASSLVGGPTYEQYF. The rearrangement links TRBV11-1 to TRBJ2-7; D may be TRBD2 (5 bases). This CDR3 contains 15 residues. Germline-derived CDR1 and CDR2 are SGHAT and FQDESV (reference sequence). V lost 3 bases and J 2 bases, leaving 14 bases between the germline ends.

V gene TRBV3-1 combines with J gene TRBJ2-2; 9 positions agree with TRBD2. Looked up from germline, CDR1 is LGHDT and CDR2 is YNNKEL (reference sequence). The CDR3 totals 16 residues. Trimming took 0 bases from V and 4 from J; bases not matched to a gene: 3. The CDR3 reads CASSQDLAGLTGELFF. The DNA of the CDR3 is TGTGCCAGCAGCCAAGACCTAGCGGGGCTCACCGGGGAGCTGTTTTTT. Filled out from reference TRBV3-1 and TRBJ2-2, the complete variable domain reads DTAVSQTPKYLVTQMGNDKSIKCEQNLGHDTMYWYKQDSKKFLKIMFSYNNKELIINETVPNRFSPKSPDKAHLNLHINSLELGDSAVYFCASSQDLAGLTGELFFGEGSRLTVL.

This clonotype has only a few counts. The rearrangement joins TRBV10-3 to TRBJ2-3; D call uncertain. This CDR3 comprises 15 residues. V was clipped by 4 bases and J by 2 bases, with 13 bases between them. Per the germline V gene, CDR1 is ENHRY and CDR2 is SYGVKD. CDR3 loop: CAISGKDGYTDTQYF. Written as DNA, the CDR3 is TGTGCCATCAGTGGTAAGGACGGTTACACAGATACGCAGTATTTT.

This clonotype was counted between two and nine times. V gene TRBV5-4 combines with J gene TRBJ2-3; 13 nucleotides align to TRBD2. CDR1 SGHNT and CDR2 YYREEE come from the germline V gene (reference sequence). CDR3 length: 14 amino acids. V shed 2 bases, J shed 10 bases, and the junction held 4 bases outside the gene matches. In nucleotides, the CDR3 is TGTGCCAGCAGCTTTGGACTAGCGGGAGTGTCGCAGTATTTT. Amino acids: CASSFGLAGVSQYF. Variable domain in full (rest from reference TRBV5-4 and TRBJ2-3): ETGVTQSPTHLIKTRGQQVTLRCSSQSGHNTVSWYQQALGQGPQFIFQYYREEENGRGNFPPRFSGLQFPNYSSELNVNALELDDSALYLCASSFGLAGVSQYFGPGTRLTVL.

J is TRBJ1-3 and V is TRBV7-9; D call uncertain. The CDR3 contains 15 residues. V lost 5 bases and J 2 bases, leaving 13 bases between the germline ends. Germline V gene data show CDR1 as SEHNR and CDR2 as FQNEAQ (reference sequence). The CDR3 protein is CASSQVRGAGNTIYF. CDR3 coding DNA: TGTGCCAGCAGCCAAGTGAGAGGAGCTGGAAACACCATATATTTT.

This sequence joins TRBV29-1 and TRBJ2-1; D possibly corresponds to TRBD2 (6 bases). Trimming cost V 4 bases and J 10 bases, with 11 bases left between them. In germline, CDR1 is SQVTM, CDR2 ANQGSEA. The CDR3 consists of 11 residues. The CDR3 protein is CSVGIAEEQFF. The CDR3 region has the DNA TGCAGCGTTGGTATAGCGGAAGAGCAGTTCTTC.

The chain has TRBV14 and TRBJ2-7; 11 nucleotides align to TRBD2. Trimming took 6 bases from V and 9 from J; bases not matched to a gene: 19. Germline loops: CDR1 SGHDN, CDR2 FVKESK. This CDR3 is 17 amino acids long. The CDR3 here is CASSPGLADLREFWQYF. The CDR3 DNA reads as TGTGCCAGCAGTCCGGGACTAGCGGACCTACGTGAGTTTTGGCAGTACTTC.